These 20 T cell receptor beta chains came from one sample sequenced in a study of PD-1 blockade in classical Hodgkin lymphoma. Documented time point: cycle 4 day 1 (C4D1), after less than seven weeks of nivolumab. Each of the patients experienced relapse following autologous stem cell transplantation, and their brentuximab vedotin exposure differed. The repertoire was sequenced with immunoSEQ multiplex PCR; TCRdb's copy has only in-frame clones and lacks some. The data show 25,000 to 30,000 clones, roughly 77% seen once. This specimen consisted of peripheral blood mononuclear cells (PBMCs), obtained before the fourth cycle of nivolumab. These receptors came from a human donor with classical Hodgkin lymphoma.

The V call is TRBV7-9, the J call TRBJ1-1, with D uncertain. The CDR3 spans 14 residues. V was cut by 7 bases and J by 2 bases, with 14 bases left in between. Germline V gene lookup returns CDR1 SEHNR and CDR2 FQNEAQ (reference sequence). CDR3 nucleotide sequence: TGTGCCAGCAACCGACCTCCCACTAACACTGAAGCTTTCTTT. Amino acids: CASNRPPTNTEAFF.

This clone was observed a handful of times. V is TRBV7-9 and J is TRBJ2-1; D might be TRBD2 (6 bases). V lost 0 bases and J 8 bases, leaving 20 bases between the germline ends. CDR3 length: 17 residues. The V gene's germline CDR1 is SEHNR and CDR2 FQNEAQ (reference sequence). CDR3 sequence reads: CASSLATGSGTVDEQFF. CDR3 DNA: TGTGCCAGCAGCTTAGCGACCGGCTCAGGGACTGTCGATGAGCAGTTCTTC.

The V gene is TRBV15, the J gene TRBJ2-2; 8 positions match TRBD2. With 0 bases clipped from V and 5 bases from J, the junction kept 5 bases outside the gene matches. The CDR3 extends over 16 amino acids. Germline assignment: CDR1 LNHNV and CDR2 YYDKDF (reference sequence). CDR3 bases: TGTGCCACCAGCAGAGAAGCAGCGGGAGATACCGGGGAGCTGTTTTTT. Its translation: CATSREAAGDTGELFF.

V and J are TRBV4-1 and TRBJ1-5, with TRBD1 matching over 8 bases. The length of the CDR3 is 18 residues. V lost 1 base and J lost 6; bases outside the gene matches: 14. CDR1 and CDR2 (germline): MGHRA, YSYEKL. The CDR3 region has the DNA TGCGCCAGCAGCCAAGTGGGGACAGGAAGGGGTGTAGGTCAGCCCCAGCATTTT. This translates into CASSQVGTGRGVGQPQHF.

The rearrangement uses TRBV4-1 and TRBJ1-3, with TRBD1 matching 9 bases. The CDR3 spans 18 residues. Trimming at V came to 6 bases and at J to 0 bases, leaving 12 bases not matched to a gene. The V gene's germline CDR1 is MGHRA and CDR2 YSYEKL. The CDR3 DNA is TGCGCCAGCAGGCAAAGTCGGGACAGGGTTGTCTCTGGAAACACCATATATTTT. Amino acids: CASRQSRDRVVSGNTIYF.

This sequence joins TRBV5-1 and TRBJ2-7; 7 bases match TRBD2. V shed 4 bases, J shed 6 bases, and the junction held 7 bases outside the gene matches. Germline CDR1 and CDR2: SGHRS and YFSETQ. The CDR3 extends over 13 amino acids. In DNA, the CDR3 is TGCGCCAGCAGCCCGGCGGGAGCGAGCGAGCAGTACTTC. Translation gives CASSPAGASEQYF.

This rearrangement joins TRBV19 to TRBJ2-1, with 7 bases identical to TRBD2. The germline V gene encodes CDR1 LNHDA and CDR2 SQIVND (reference sequence). This CDR3 region has 14 residues. The junction had 3 bases not matched to a gene; V was cut back by 3 bases and J by 4 bases. The CDR3 region has the DNA TGTGCCAGTAGTATCCCTAGCGGTTACAATGAGCAGTTCTTC. Translating gives CASSIPSGYNEQFF.

With regard to this clone: The junction differs from germline at one of its ends, possibly a read error. V and J are TRBV7-7 and TRBJ2-3, with TRBD2 matching 11 bases. Germline-derived CDR1 and CDR2 are SSHAT and FNYEAQ (reference sequence). The CDR3 spans 15 residues. The DNA of the CDR3 is TGTGCTAGCAGCCTACTAGCGGGAGATGCAGATACGCAGTATTTT. This gives the protein CASSLLAGDADTQYF.

The chain employs TRBV5-4 and TRBJ2-3; no firm D call. CDR1 and CDR2 from the germline V gene are SGHNT and YYREEE (reference sequence). The CDR3 has 13 amino acids. The ends were cut back, 0 bases at V and 3 bases at J, with 5 bases in the middle. CDR3 coding DNA: TGTGCCAGCAGCTTGGATTCGACAGATACGCAGTATTTT. This encodes CASSLDSTDTQYF. Variable domain in full (rest from reference TRBV5-4 and TRBJ2-3): ETGVTQSPTHLIKTRGQQVTLRCSSQSGHNTVSWYQQALGQGPQFIFQYYREEENGRGNFPPRFSGLQFPNYSSELNVNALELDDSALYLCASSLDSTDTQYFGPGTRLTVL.

The chain uses TRBV7-9 and TRBJ2-3; 11 bases line up with TRBD2. J gave up 3 bases and V 5 bases, and 7 bases lay outside the gene matches. Germline V gives CDR1 SEHNR, CDR2 FQNEAQ (reference sequence). This CDR3 is built from 16 residues. CDR3 amino acids: CASSTRLAGRTDTQYF. CDR3 in DNA: TGTGCCAGCAGCACCCGACTAGCGGGACGGACAGATACGCAGTATTTT.

This clone was seen a few times. Here the CDR3 DNA reads TGTGCCAGCGGCCGACAGGGCTTAGGGAACACTGAAGCTTTCTTT. Residues: CASGRQGLGNTEAFF. The rearrangement uses TRBV28 and TRBJ1-1, with TRBD1 matching 7 bases. The ends lost 8 bases at V and 1 base at J; junction bases unmatched: 10. CDR3 length: 15 residues. Per germline, CDR1 MDHEN and CDR2 SYDVKM.

The chain links TRBV7-2 to TRBJ1-1; D is uncertain. Germline V gene lookup returns CDR1 SGHTA and CDR2 FQGNSA. V was pared by 1 base and J by 4 bases, with 13 bases between. This CDR3 contains 15 residues. The DNA of the CDR3 is TGTGCCAGCAGCTTAGGGTTGGGCAGGACCACTGAAGCTTTCTTT. Translation: CASSLGLGRTTEAFF. Drawing the rest from reference TRBV7-2 and TRBJ1-1, the complete variable domain is GAGVSQSPSNKVTEKGKDVELRCDPISGHTALYWYRQSLGQGLEFLIYFQGNSAPDKSGLPSDRFSAERTGGSVSTLTIQRTQQEDSAVYLCASSLGLGRTTEAFFGQGTRLTVV.

The CDR3 loop is CASSNPSGTQYF. As DNA, the CDR3 is TGTGCCAGCAGTAACCCTAGCGGTACGCAGTATTTT. The chain links TRBV6-6 to TRBJ2-3; 7 nucleotides line up with TRBD2. This CDR3 contains 12 residues. Germline CDR1 MNHNY, CDR2 SVGAGI (reference sequence). The V gene end was trimmed by 5 bases and the J gene end by 8 bases; junction bases not matched to a gene: 4.

The chain uses TRBV6-5 and TRBJ2-7; 9 bases are a match to TRBD1. This CDR3 contains 14 residues. Germline trimming cut 5 bases from V and 3 bases from J; bases unmatched to any gene: 5. Germline V gene lookup returns CDR1 MNHEY and CDR2 SVGAGI. CDR3 coding DNA: TGTGCCAGCAGTGTCCGGGACAGGGTCTACGAGCAGTACTTC. It encodes CASSVRDRVYEQYF.

The CDR3 region is CASRGDNSYNEQFF. CDR3 nucleotides: TGTGCCAGCAGGGGGGACAACTCCTACAATGAGCAGTTCTTC. The chain uses TRBV7-9 and TRBJ2-1; perhaps TRBD1 as D (6 bases). The germline V gene has CDR1 SEHNR and CDR2 FQNEAQ (reference sequence). Trimming took 6 bases from V and 0 from J, leaving 9 bases between them. This CDR3 is 14 amino acids long.

This chain connects TRBV14 to TRBJ1-2; no reliable D call. Between the trimmed V and J ends, which lost 1 base and 3 bases, there was a span of 6 bases. This CDR3 is built from 13 residues. Germline values: CDR1 SGHDN, CDR2 FVKESK. CDR3 sequence: CASSQGPYYGYTF. CDR3 coding DNA: TGTGCCAGCAGCCAAGGGCCTTACTATGGCTACACCTTC.

The chain couples TRBV5-1 to TRBJ1-4; unclear D gene. V lost 0 bases and J 0 bases, leaving 6 bases between the germline ends. The CDR3 runs to 15 residues. Germline V gene lookup returns CDR1 SGHRS and CDR2 YFSETQ. CDR3 in amino acids: CASSLEQPTNEKLFF. The CDR3 DNA follows: TGCGCCAGCAGCTTGGAACAGCCAACTAATGAAAAACTGTTTTTT.

This clone was found a few times. The chain carries TRBV10-3 and TRBJ1-1; D might be TRBD1 (5 bases). V was cut by 2 bases and J by 6 bases, with 10 bases left in between. Germline CDR1 reads ENHRY; CDR2 reads SYGVKD. This CDR3 is 13 amino acids long. The CDR3 DNA sequence: TGTGCCATCAGTGAGAGAGGGGATGCTGAAGCTTTCTTT. Protein product: CAISERGDAEAFF.

V gene TRBV19 combines with J gene TRBJ1-1, with D possibly matching TRBD1 (6 bases). The germline CDR1 and CDR2 sequences are LNHDA and SQIVND (reference sequence). The CDR3 sequence is 15 residues long. V dropped 1 base and J dropped 7 bases, with 16 bases sitting between them. The DNA of the CDR3 is TGTGCCAGTAGTATAGTTGCGGGGGCGCAGGTTGAAGCTTTCTTT. Its translation is CASSIVAGAQVEAFF.

This sequence joins TRBV7-2 and TRBJ2-3, with unresolved D. Per the germline V gene, CDR1 is SGHTA and CDR2 is FQGNSA. Deletions cut 1 base from V and 8 bases from J, with 10 bases between. This CDR3 region has 13 residues. The DNA of the CDR3 is TGTGCCAGCAGCTTAGATTCGGCTGGTACGCAGTATTTT. Protein sequence: CASSLDSAGTQYF. Complete variable domain (other parts from reference TRBV7-2 and TRBJ2-3): GAGVSQSPSNKVTEKGKDVELRCDPISGHTALYWYRQSLGQGLEFLIYFQGNSAPDKSGLPSDRFSAERTGGSVSTLTIQRTQQEDSAVYLCASSLDSAGTQYFGPGTRLTVL.